The rows below give T cell receptor beta chains drawn from one sample of a study of siplizumab effects on memory and regulatory T cells. Produced via immunoSEQ multiplex PCR; TCRdb's table is partial and in-frame only. This sample yields roughly 82,000 clones, of which roughly 87% are seen a single time; 1.5% belongs to the top ten. Sequences were obtained from Tregs sorted from blood. The receptors were sampled from a human donor in good health. The CDR3 runs from the conserved cysteine through the conserved F or W. Each record gives: J gene, clone size, D gene, V gene, CDR3 protein, CDR3 DNA. The D gene is left open where the match is weak. Expanded clones are given a class, and other clones once, few, many or no size at all.

>TRBJ1-1|NA|NA|TRBV2
CASTRERDTEAFF
TGTGCCAGCACCCGGGAGCGAGACACTGAAGCTTTCTTT
>TRBJ2-1|NA|TRBD2|TRBV7-2
CASSLGLALVEQFF
TGTGCCAGCAGCCTCGGACTAGCCTTGGTGGAGCAGTTCTTC
>TRBJ2-5|many|NA|TRBV28
CASSSRLKETQYF
TGTGCCAGCAGTTCCAGGTTGAAAGAGACCCAGTACTTC
>TRBJ1-6|NA|NA|TRBV2
CASSVLGGNNSPLHF
TGTGCCAGCAGTGTACTAGGAGGGAATAATTCACCCCTCCACTTT
>TRBJ1-3|NA|NA|TRBV11-2
CASSPGNRGESTIYF
TGTGCCAGCAGCCCCGGTAATCGTGGGGAGAGCACCATATATTTT
>TRBJ2-2|NA|NA|TRBV5-6
CASSLAGLNTGELFF
TGTGCCAGCAGCTTGGCGGGACTGAACACCGGGGAGCTGTTTTTT
>TRBJ2-5|once|TRBD2|TRBV5-1
CASSARTSGQETQYF
TGCGCCAGCAGCGCCCGGACTAGCGGTCAAGAGACCCAGTACTTC
>TRBJ2-1|NA|NA|TRBV11-3
CASSLQLPVNEQFF
TGTGCCAGCAGCTTACAACTACCCGTCAATGAGCAGTTCTTC
>TRBJ2-5|once|TRBD2|TRBV7-2
CASSLGLRGVLETQYF
TGTGCCAGCAGCTTAGGGCTGCGGGGGGTGTTGGAGACCCAGTACTTC
>TRBJ2-7|NA|NA|TRBV19
CASRDNTLSPYEQYF
TGTGCCAGTAGGGACAATACCCTTTCACCCTACGAGCAGTACTTC
>TRBJ2-1|few|NA|TRBV10-3
CATGGPASSYNEQFF
TGTGCCACGGGGGGCCCTGCGAGCTCCTACAATGAGCAGTTCTTC
>TRBJ1-1|NA|TRBD1|TRBV6-4
CASKRQGSYTEAFF
TGTGCCAGCAAAAGACAGGGATCGTACACTGAAGCTTTCTTT
>TRBJ1-4|NA|NA|TRBV28
CASSWGKKLFF
TGTGCCAGCAGTTGGGGGAAAAAACTGTTTTTT
>TRBJ1-3|NA|NA|TRBV27
CASSDRIYSGNTIYF
TGTGCCAGCTCTGACAGGATCTACTCTGGAAACACCATATATTTT
>TRBJ1-4|NA|NA|TRBV13
CASSQRVAEKLFF
TGTGCCAGCAGCCAGCGGGTGGCTGAAAAACTGTTTTTT
>TRBJ2-3|NA|NA|TRBV27
CASSLVGQDTQYF
TGTGCCAGCAGTTTGGTAGGGCAAGATACGCAGTATTTT
>TRBJ2-1|NA|NA|TRBV4-2
CASSQAGRNINEQFF
TGTGCCAGCAGCCAAGCGGGCAGGAATATCAATGAGCAGTTCTTC
>TRBJ2-5|NA|NA|TRBV5-1
CASSLSVDQETQYF
TGCGCCAGCAGCTTGTCAGTAGACCAAGAGACCCAGTACTTC
>TRBJ2-7|NA|NA|TRBV6-6
CASGAGYEQYF
TGTGCCAGCGGGGCAGGCTACGAGCAGTACTTC
>TRBJ2-3|NA|TRBD2|TRBV7-6
CASSLAILAGPSTDTQYF
TGTGCCAGCAGCTTAGCTATCCTAGCGGGCCCAAGCACAGATACGCAGTATTTT
>TRBJ1-1|NA|NA|TRBV7-9
CASTYGGMGMNTEAFF
TGTGCCAGCACCTACGGTGGGATGGGGATGAACACTGAAGCTTTCTTT
>TRBJ2-6|NA|NA|TRBV11-2
CASRTSGANVLTF
TGTGCCAGCAGAACATCTGGGGCCAACGTCCTGACTTTC
>TRBJ2-1|once|NA|TRBV6-1
CASSEAMVWERFF
TGTGCCAGCAGTGAAGCAATGGTCTGGGAACGGTTCTTC
>TRBJ2-5|NA|NA|TRBV7-2
CASSRLVLKETQYF
TGTGCCAGCAGCCGGCTGGTCCTGAAAGAGACCCAGTACTTC
>TRBJ2-7|NA|NA|TRBV5-4
CASSPTGYEQYF
TGTGCCAGCAGCCCGACAGGTTACGAGCAGTACTTC
>TRBJ1-1|NA|NA|TRBV5-4
CASSSWSNTEAFF
TGTGCCAGCAGCTCTTGGTCCAACACTGAAGCTTTCTTT
>TRBJ1-3|NA|TRBD1|TRBV5-1
CASSLARDSGNTIYF
TGCGCCAGCAGCTTGGCCAGGGACAGCGGAAACACCATATATTTT